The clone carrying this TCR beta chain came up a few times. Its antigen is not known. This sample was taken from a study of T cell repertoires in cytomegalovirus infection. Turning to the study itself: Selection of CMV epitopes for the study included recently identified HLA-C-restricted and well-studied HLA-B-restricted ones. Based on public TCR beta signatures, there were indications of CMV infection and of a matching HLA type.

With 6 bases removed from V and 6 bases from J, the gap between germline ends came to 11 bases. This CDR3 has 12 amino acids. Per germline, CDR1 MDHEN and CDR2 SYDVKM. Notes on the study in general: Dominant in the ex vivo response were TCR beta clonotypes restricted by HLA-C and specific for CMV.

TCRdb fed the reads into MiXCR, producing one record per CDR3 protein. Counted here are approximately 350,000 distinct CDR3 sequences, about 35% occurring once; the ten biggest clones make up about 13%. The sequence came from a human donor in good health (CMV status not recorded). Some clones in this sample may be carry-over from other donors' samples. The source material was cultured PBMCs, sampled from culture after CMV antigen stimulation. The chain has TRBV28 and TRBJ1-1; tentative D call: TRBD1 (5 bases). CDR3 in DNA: TGTGCCAGCAGCTCAGGGTCGGCTGAAGCTTTCTTT. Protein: CASSSGSAEAFF.